The 5 T cell receptor beta chains presented below share a single source sample, sequenced in a study of early T cells in non-severe SARS-CoV-2 infection. A single record per CDR3 protein comes from TCRdb applying MiXCR to the 5' RACE reads. The table records 50,000 or so distinct CDR3 sequences, roughly 4.5% of them present only once. Sequencing was done on a sample of whole blood. Receptors originate from an adult who was a healthcare worker with PCR-confirmed SARS-CoV-2 infection or an uninfected control (not recorded which).

This clonotype has a count of ten or more. The J gene is TRBJ1-5, the V gene TRBV20-1, with D possibly TRBD1 on 5 matching bases. The CDR3 covers 13 residues. Germline CDR1 and CDR2: DFQATT and SNEGSKA (reference sequence). V lost 3 bases and J lost 6, with 12 bases in between. The CDR3 coding sequence is TGCAGTGCTAGGGGGGGAATTGGTCAGCCCCAGCATTTT. Residues: CSARGGIGQPQHF.

The table lists this clonotype with a few counts. The CDR3 is CSAVPGLAADTQYF. CDR3 nucleotides: TGCAGTGCCGTCCCGGGACTAGCCGCAGATACGCAGTATTTT. V usage is TRBV20-1 and J usage is TRBJ2-3; 9 bases agree with TRBD2. The ends lost 6 bases at V and 4 bases at J; junction bases unmatched: 8. The germline gives CDR1 DFQATT, CDR2 SNEGSKA (reference sequence). The CDR3 consists of 14 residues.

This clonotype has a count of ten or more. The chain is built from TRBV6-6 and TRBJ2-3, with D uncertain. With 7 bases removed from V and 2 bases from J, the gap between germline ends came to 13 bases. The CDR3 runs to 14 residues. Germline V CDR1 and CDR2: MNHNY, SVGAGI (reference sequence). The CDR3 bases are TGTGCCAGCACCCCAACTGGCTACACAGATACGCAGTATTTT. Translated: CASTPTGYTDTQYF.

The V gene is TRBV11-2, the J gene TRBJ2-5, with D possibly being TRBD2 (6 bases). CDR1 and CDR2 from the germline V gene are SGHAT and FQNNGV. The CDR3 is 18 residues long. The V end was cut by 1 base, the J end by 5 bases, with 23 bases between. The DNA of the CDR3 is TGTGCCAGCAGCTTAGTATCGGCTAGCGTGTACCTCTCGGAGACCCAGTACTTC. This gives the protein CASSLVSASVYLSETQYF.

This clonotype was counted at least ten times. The rearrangement links TRBV19 to TRBJ2-7; 7 bases line up with TRBD2. CDR1 and CDR2 from the germline V gene are LNHDA and SQIVND (reference sequence). This CDR3 comprises 14 residues. V shed 5 bases, J shed 2 bases, and the junction held 6 bases outside the gene matches. The CDR3 sequence is CASSVKGTTYEQYF. The DNA for the CDR3 is TGTGCCAGTAGTGTTAAAGGGACTACCTACGAGCAGTACTTC.